These 25 T cell receptor beta chains were sequenced from one sample in a study of blood T cell repertoires in COVID-19 (dated by TCRdb to the early 2020s). To prepare the library, the immunoSEQ multiplex PCR assay was applied. TCRdb provides this immuneACCESS table in a form limited to in-frame rearrangements. Some clones are lacking; in checked studies, under half of them reflect an unresolved V gene, and why the rest are absent is not known. This sample has 150,000 to 200,000 clones in its table, and about 83% of those were observed once. Together, the top ten hold about 20% of the sample. Sequencing was done on a sample of peripheral blood. The origin of the receptors is a person aged 70 to 79 with COVID-19, enrolled during active disease.

This clone was seen more than once but under ten times. The chain recombines TRBV7-9 with TRBJ1-5; D is undetermined. V lost 2 bases, J lost 10 bases, and 12 bases lay in between. The CDR3 is 13 residues long. The germline gives CDR1 SEHNR, CDR2 FQNEAQ (reference sequence). The CDR3 loop reads CASSLSDTGPQHF. As DNA, the CDR3 is TGTGCCAGCAGCTTAAGTGATACGGGTCCCCAGCATTTT.

The sample holds a few counts of this clone. CDR3 in amino acids: CASSFTRDTQYF. The CDR3 bases are TGTGCCAGCAGTTTTACCCGGGATACGCAGTATTTT. The gene calls are TRBV12-3 or TRBV12-4 and TRBJ2-3; D not certain. This CDR3 spans 12 amino acids. V was trimmed by 3 bases and J by 6 bases, leaving 7 bases between them.

This chain connects TRBV11-2 to TRBJ1-2; D not certain. This CDR3 comprises 16 residues. Germline lookup yields CDR1 SGHAT and CDR2 FQNNGV. V gave up 4 bases and J gave up 3 bases, with 18 bases separating them. DNA of the CDR3: TGTGCCAGCAGCTCGACTTGGGCGGGTAACGACTATGGCTACACCTTC. This codes for CASSSTWAGNDYGYTF.

The V and J genes are TRBV3-1 (or the pseudogene TRBV3-2) and TRBJ2-7; the D gene is possibly TRBD1 (6 bases). CDR1 is LGHDT and CDR2 is YNNKEL in the germline V gene (reference sequence). V gave up 4 bases and J gave up 2 bases, with 18 bases separating them. The CDR3 extends over 16 amino acids. In DNA, the CDR3 is TGTGCCAGCAGCCCTACTCCGGGACACGAAACCTACGAGCAGTACTTC. Protein: CASSPTPGHETYEQYF.

This clone was detected once. The V and J genes are TRBV24-1 and TRBJ1-5, with 7 bases that match TRBD1. V gave up 8 bases and J gave up 4 bases; unmatched junction bases: 7. From germline, CDR1 is KGHDR and CDR2 SFDVKD. CDR3 length equals 14 residues. The CDR3 is CATTSGQDNQPQHF. The CDR3 bases are TGTGCCACCACCTCAGGACAGGATAATCAGCCCCAGCATTTT.

This chain links TRBV4-3 with TRBJ1-1; D is ambiguous. CDR3 length: 13 residues. V lost 4 bases, J lost 1 base, and 7 bases lay in between. Germline assignment: CDR1 LGHNA and CDR2 YSLEER. CDR3 loop: CASSLRSNTEAFF. CDR3 sequence (DNA): TGCGCCAGCAGCCTCCGGTCGAACACTGAAGCTTTCTTT.

V is TRBV12-3 or TRBV12-4 and J is TRBJ1-1; possibly TRBD1 for D (5 bases). The CDR3 has 13 amino acids. Trimming pared 6 bases from V and 1 base from J, leaving 9 bases between. The CDR3 DNA follows: TGTGCCAGCAGAGGACACCAGAACACTGAAGCTTTCTTT. This gives the protein CASRGHQNTEAFF.

The chain is built from TRBV19 and TRBJ1-1, with TRBD1 matching over 7 bases. The CDR3 has 17 amino acids. Trimming removed 5 bases from V and 4 bases from J; junction bases left unmatched: 16. Germline CDR1 reads LNHDA; CDR2 reads SQIVND (reference sequence). CDR3 region: CASSQPRQGYVGTEAFF. In nucleotides, the CDR3 is TGTGCCAGTAGTCAACCCCGACAGGGCTACGTCGGCACTGAAGCTTTCTTT.

This clone was detected only a few times. J is TRBJ1-3 and V is TRBV30, with a possible D match to TRBD1 (5 bases). CDR1 is GTSNPN and CDR2 is SVGIG in the germline V gene (reference sequence). V lost 8 bases to trimming and J lost 8 bases, with 19 bases between them. The CDR3 loop spans 13 amino acids. The CDR3: CALTGGAGDTIYF. The CDR3 DNA follows: TGTGCCCTAACAGGCGGGGCTGGTGACACCATATATTTT. Looking up the rest from reference TRBV30 and TRBJ1-3 gives the full variable domain: SQTIHQWPATLVQPVGSPLSLECTVEGTSNPNLYWYRQAAGRGLQLLFYSVGIGQISSEVPQNLSASRPQDRQFILSSKKLLLSDSGFYLCALTGGAGDTIYFGEGSWLTVV.

The rearrangement uses TRBV7-2 and TRBJ1-3; D ambiguous. V dropped 6 bases and J dropped 0 bases, with 9 bases sitting between them. The V gene's germline CDR1 is SGHTA and CDR2 FQGNSA. The CDR3 contains 14 residues. The CDR3 sequence: CASSPTSSGNTIYF. For the CDR3, the DNA is TGTGCCAGCAGTCCAACGAGCTCTGGAAACACCATATATTTT.

The rearrangement joins TRBV27 to TRBJ2-7; 10 bases match TRBD1. The CDR3 runs to 14 residues. CDR1 is MNHEY and CDR2 is SMNVEV in the germline V gene (reference sequence). J was trimmed by 4 bases and V by 6 bases; bases with no gene match: 6. CDR3 DNA: TGTGCCAGCAGGGGGACAGGGGACCGGTACGAGCAGTACTTC. It codes for CASRGTGDRYEQYF.

The gene calls are TRBV7-8 and TRBJ2-6, with D unclear. Germline V gene data show CDR1 as SGHVS and CDR2 as FQNEAQ. The CDR3 totals 14 residues. Between the trimmed V and J ends, which lost 3 bases and 4 bases, there was a span of 7 bases. The CDR3 spells CASSLRSGANVLTF. In DNA, the CDR3 is TGTGCCAGCAGCTTGCGATCCGGGGCCAACGTCCTGACTTTC.

V gene TRBV20-1 combines with J gene TRBJ2-1, with 8 bases aligning to TRBD2. The CDR3 has 13 residues. Germline V gene sequence: CDR1 DFQATT, CDR2 SNEGSKA (reference sequence). V shed 3 bases, J shed 7 bases, and the junction held 5 bases outside the gene matches. The CDR3, as DNA: TGCAGTGCTAGTCAGGCGGGAGGTAATGAGCAGTTCTTC. Residues: CSASQAGGNEQFF.

A few counts support this clone. V and J are TRBV7-3 and TRBJ2-1; TRBD2 agrees at 10 bases. Per germline, CDR1 SGHTA and CDR2 FQGTGA. The CDR3 contains 15 residues. Germline trimming cut 2 bases from V and 9 bases from J; bases unmatched to any gene: 7. The CDR3 nucleotides are TGTGCCAGCAGCTTACAGGGGACTAGCGTGGGTGAGCAGTTCTTC. Protein sequence: CASSLQGTSVGEQFF.

The rearrangement uses TRBV18 and TRBJ1-5; TRBD1 matches 7 bases. This CDR3 spans 14 amino acids. The V and J ends lost 5 bases and 6 bases, in that order; junction bases with no gene match: 7. Germline V CDR1 and CDR2: KGHSH, LQKENI. CDR3 sequence reads: CASSVQGRGQPQHF. Written as DNA, the CDR3 is TGTGCCAGCTCAGTACAGGGGCGAGGTCAGCCCCAGCATTTT.

The V and J genes are TRBV28 and TRBJ2-3, with a weak D call TRBD2 (5 bases). This CDR3 has 17 amino acids. V was cut by 4 bases and J by 0 bases, with 17 bases left in between. The V gene's germline CDR1 is MDHEN and CDR2 SYDVKM. CDR3 nucleotide sequence: TGTGCCAGCAGTTCGACTTCGGAGGAGGTGAGCACAGATACGCAGTATTTT. It specifies CASSSTSEEVSTDTQYF.

CDR3: CASSIPSGSKYEQFF. The CDR3, as DNA: TGTGCCAGCAGTATTCCTAGCGGGAGTAAATATGAGCAGTTCTTC. V gene TRBV6-2 or TRBV6-3 combines with J gene TRBJ2-1, with TRBD2 matching 10 bases. The J segment lost 8 bases and the V segment lost 5 bases, leaving 9 bases of the junction unmatched. The CDR3 extends over 15 amino acids. Germline-derived CDR1 and CDR2 are MNHEY and SVGEGT.

The chain has TRBV7-9 and TRBJ2-2, with TRBD2 matching 9 bases. Germline loops: CDR1 SEHNR, CDR2 FQNEAQ (reference sequence). V dropped 4 bases and J dropped 2; count of bases not matched to a gene: 8. The CDR3 spans 17 residues. The CDR3 sequence is CASSSLAGLANTGELFF. CDR3 coding DNA: TGTGCCAGCAGCTCCCTAGCGGGGTTAGCTAACACCGGGGAGCTGTTTTTT.

The chain uses TRBV28 and TRBJ2-5; 8 positions agree with TRBD2. J gave up 4 bases and V 3 bases, and 7 bases lay outside the gene matches. Per germline, CDR1 MDHEN and CDR2 SYDVKM. The CDR3 is 15 residues long. The DNA for the CDR3 is TGTGCCAGCAGTTTGTTAGCGGGGTTACGAGAGACCCAGTACTTC. This codes for CASSLLAGLRETQYF.

V gene TRBV7-4 combines with J gene TRBJ1-5; 10 bases are a match to TRBD1. CDR1 SGHVT and CDR2 SQSDAQ come from the germline V gene. V lost 4 bases to trimming and J lost 2 bases; unmatched junction nucleotides: 8. The CDR3 runs to 17 residues. The CDR3 loop reads CASSYNRDRGCNQPQHF. DNA for the CDR3: TGTGCCAGCAGCTATAATAGGGACAGGGGATGCAATCAGCCCCAGCATTTT.

This clone has only a few counts. The chain uses TRBV7-9 and TRBJ1-1; tentatively, D is TRBD1 (5 bases). Per germline, CDR1 SEHNR and CDR2 FQNEAQ (reference sequence). The CDR3 contains 13 residues. V gave up 5 bases and J gave up 6 bases, with 13 bases separating them. CDR3 in DNA: TGTGCCAGCAGCCAAACGTGGGGCGCTGAAGCTTTCTTT. Translating gives CASSQTWGAEAFF.

The V call is TRBV28, the J call TRBJ1-6; D not certain. Trimming left V 4 bases short and J 6 bases short, with 10 bases between. Germline V CDR1 and CDR2: MDHEN, SYDVKM. The CDR3 is made up of 14 amino acids. CDR3 DNA sequence: TGTGCCAGCAGTTATCCTACAGCTAATTCACCCCTCCACTTT. Its protein product is CASSYPTANSPLHF.

The gene calls are TRBV29-1 and TRBJ2-5; tentatively, D is TRBD2 (6 bases). This CDR3 has 12 residues. CDR1 is SQVTM, CDR2 ANQGSEA, per germline. Trimming took off 4 bases at V and 5 bases at J, with 11 bases between the two ends. The CDR3 loop is CSVVYGGETQYF. As DNA, the CDR3 is TGCAGCGTTGTTTACGGGGGTGAGACCCAGTACTTC.

This sequence joins TRBV29-1 and TRBJ2-5; 10 nucleotides line up with TRBD2. The V and J ends lost 2 bases and 5 bases, in that order; junction bases with no gene match: 14. The CDR3 extends over 17 amino acids. Per the germline V gene, CDR1 is SQVTM and CDR2 is ANQGSEA. CDR3 nucleotides: TGCAGCGTTGAACACTCCGGGACTAGCGTGCGGCGGGAGACCCAGTACTTC. Residues: CSVEHSGTSVRRETQYF.

The chain recombines TRBV6-5 with TRBJ2-5; weak D call: TRBD1 (5 bases). Germline values: CDR1 MNHEY, CDR2 SVGAGI. The CDR3 spans 13 residues. V dropped 7 bases and J dropped 3 bases, with 12 bases sitting between them. CDR3 in DNA: TGTGCCAGCAAGGATTCAGGGAAAGAGACCCAGTACTTC. Its protein product is CASKDSGKETQYF.